These 22 T cell receptor beta chains share one sample of origin, sequenced in a study of shared clonotypes between healthy human individuals. Assay used: immunoSEQ multiplex PCR; TCRdb lists only in-frame clones, some missing. The sample yields roughly 2.5 million clones, roughly nine tenths seen once. Sequenced material: naive CD4+ T cells sorted from blood. Subset: CD45RA+ positively selected. The receptors originated from a man younger than 30 in good health.

V usage is TRBV27 and J usage is TRBJ2-5; D may correspond to TRBD1 or TRBD2 (7 bases each). The germline CDR1 and CDR2 sequences are MNHEY and SMNVEV (reference sequence). There are 15 residues in the CDR3. Between the trimmed V and J ends, which lost 5 bases and 5 bases, there was a span of 18 bases. CDR3 DNA: TGTGCCAGCAGTCCTCAGGGGGGGCGATGGGAGACCCAGTACTTC. Amino acids: CASSPQGGRWETQYF.

This chain connects TRBV7-3 to TRBJ1-6; TRBD1 is a possible D gene (6 bases). The V end was cut by 2 bases, the J end by 5 bases, with 13 bases between. Germline assignment: CDR1 SGHTA and CDR2 FQGTGA. The CDR3 has 16 amino acids. This CDR3 is CASSLPRGGDNSPLHF. CDR3 coding DNA: TGTGCCAGCAGCTTACCGAGAGGGGGGGATAATTCACCCCTCCACTTT.

In DNA, the CDR3 is TGTGCCAGCAGTATACAGGGGCCGAACACTGAAGCTTTCTTT. It encodes CASSIQGPNTEAFF. The chain is built from TRBV27 and TRBJ1-1, with TRBD1 matching 7 bases. The CDR3 extends over 14 amino acids. V shed 5 bases, J shed 1 base, and the junction held 4 bases outside the gene matches. Germline lookup yields CDR1 MNHEY and CDR2 SMNVEV (reference sequence).

Concerning this clone: The sample has other DNA sequences that encode this CDR3 too. The chain carries TRBV27 and TRBJ2-7; TRBD1 matches at 10 bases. CDR1 MNHEY and CDR2 SMNVEV come from the germline V gene (reference sequence). This CDR3 has 14 residues. The trim removed 3 bases at V and 2 bases at J, leaving 1 base unmatched. The CDR3 DNA follows: TGTGCCAGCAGTTTGACAGGGGGCCCCTACGAGCAGTACTTC. Translating gives CASSLTGGPYEQYF.

The chain employs TRBV10-3 and TRBJ2-7; tentative D call: TRBD2 (5 bases). CDR3 length equals 13 residues. Trimming removed 10 bases at V and 2 bases at J, with 15 bases between. Germline assignment: CDR1 ENHRY and CDR2 SYGVKD. The CDR3 nucleotides read TGTGCCACGGGAATTGGGATGGCCTACGAGCAGTACTTC. Translation: CATGIGMAYEQYF.

This clone was seen a few times. The rearrangement uses TRBV6-5 and TRBJ1-2; D remains ambiguous. This CDR3 contains 12 residues. The germline V and J ends were trimmed by 9 bases and 2 bases, with 10 bases remaining between them. Per the germline V gene, CDR1 is MNHEY and CDR2 is SVGAGI. The DNA for the CDR3 is TGTGCCAGTAAGGGCACGAACTATGGCTACACCTTC. It translates to CASKGTNYGYTF.

Remarks on this clone: In the same sample, other DNA sequences code for this CDR3. V gene TRBV5-1 combines with J gene TRBJ1-4, with 8 bases matching TRBD1. This CDR3 has 14 residues. The V gene end was trimmed by 4 bases and the J gene end by 8 bases; junction bases not matched to a gene: 7. The germline V gene encodes CDR1 SGHRS and CDR2 YFSETQ. The DNA of the CDR3 is TGCGCCAGCAGCACCGGACAGGGAGGAGAAAAACTGTTTTTT. This gives the protein CASSTGQGGEKLFF.

The rearrangement joins TRBV18 to TRBJ2-1, with 8 nucleotides matching TRBD2. Germline values: CDR1 KGHSH, CDR2 LQKENI. The J segment lost 6 bases and the V segment lost 0 bases, leaving 10 bases of the junction unmatched. The CDR3 has 17 amino acids. The chain's CDR3 is CASSPPRGTSHGNEQFF. Written as DNA, the CDR3 is TGTGCCAGCTCACCACCGCGCGGGACTAGTCACGGCAATGAGCAGTTCTTC.

The rearrangement links TRBV10-2 to TRBJ2-7; weak D call: TRBD2 (5 bases). The CDR3 length is 13 residues. Per the germline V gene, CDR1 is WSHSY and CDR2 is SAAADI. The CDR3 reads CETWSSGSYEQYF. CDR3 coding DNA: TGCGAAACCTGGAGTTCGGGATCCTACGAGCAGTACTTC.

The chain uses TRBV5-1 and TRBJ2-1; the D gene is possibly TRBD2 (6 bases). This CDR3 comprises 12 residues. V was trimmed by 4 bases and J by 10 bases, leaving 12 bases between them. Germline V lookup: CDR1 SGHRS, CDR2 YFSETQ. The CDR3 DNA sequence: TGCGCCAGCAGCCCGGAGGGGCGGGAGCAGTTCTTC. Protein sequence: CASSPEGREQFF.

The CDR3 loop reads CASSRELAGYEQYF. The CDR3 coding sequence is TGCGCCAGCAGCCGAGAACTAGCGGGCTACGAGCAGTACTTC. V is TRBV4-3 and J is TRBJ2-7; 9 nucleotides align to TRBD2. V lost 4 bases to trimming and J lost 3 bases; unmatched junction nucleotides: 4. The CDR3 covers 14 residues. The germline CDR1 and CDR2 sequences are LGHNA and YSLEER.

The chain links TRBV6-1 to TRBJ2-3; 10 positions agree with TRBD1. V lost 4 bases, J lost 1 base, and 2 bases stayed unmatched. Germline lookup yields CDR1 MNHNS and CDR2 SASEGT. CDR3 length: 15 residues. CDR3: CASSGGTGGTDTQYF. CDR3 coding DNA: TGTGCCAGCAGTGGAGGGACAGGGGGCACAGATACGCAGTATTTT.

The chain couples TRBV10-2 to TRBJ2-2; no clear D gene. Deletions cut 8 bases from V and 2 bases from J, with 9 bases between. The CDR3 has 13 amino acids. Germline-derived CDR1 and CDR2 are WSHSY and SAAADI. In DNA, the CDR3 is TGCGCCAGCGCCACAGTAAACACCGGGGAGCTGTTTTTT. Amino acids: CASATVNTGELFF.

Turning to this clone: The same CDR3 arises from other DNA sequences in this sample as well. The chain has TRBV30 and TRBJ1-2; TRBD1 is a possible D gene (5 bases). V dropped 3 bases and J dropped 2 bases, with 7 bases sitting between them. In germline, CDR1 is GTSNPN, CDR2 SVGIG (reference sequence). The CDR3 is 12 residues long. The CDR3 nucleotides read TGTGCCTGGAGCCCAGGGAACTATGGCTACACCTTC. This translates into CAWSPGNYGYTF.

In DNA, the CDR3 is TGTGCCAGCACCCTCCGGGACTACGGGGACAATGAGCAGTTCTTC. Its protein product is CASTLRDYGDNEQFF. The rearrangement joins TRBV7-8 to TRBJ2-1; 7 bases match TRBD2. Germline V lookup: CDR1 SGHVS, CDR2 FQNEAQ. The CDR3 loop spans 15 amino acids. Trimming at V came to 7 bases and at J to 5 bases, leaving 11 bases not matched to a gene.

The rearrangement joins TRBV4-1 to TRBJ2-3, with TRBD2 matching 8 bases. This CDR3 contains 17 residues. Per the germline V gene, CDR1 is MGHRA and CDR2 is YSYEKL. Unmatched junction bases numbered 6, after V lost 1 base and J lost 0 bases. The CDR3 nucleotides are TGCGCCAGCAGCCAAGTTTCGGGACTAGGGAGCACAGATACGCAGTATTTT. This gives the protein CASSQVSGLGSTDTQYF.

The gene calls are TRBV5-1 and TRBJ2-5; 12 nucleotides match TRBD2. Germline V gene sequence: CDR1 SGHRS, CDR2 YFSETQ. There are 15 residues in the CDR3. Trimming removed 5 bases from V and 0 bases from J; junction bases left unmatched: 2. The CDR3, as DNA: TGCGCCAGCAGGACTAGCGGGGGCCACCAAGAGACCCAGTACTTC. Translated: CASRTSGGHQETQYF.

The chain links TRBV6-1 to TRBJ1-1, with a possible D match to TRBD1 (6 bases). The CDR3 spans 15 residues. The germline V gene has CDR1 MNHNS and CDR2 SASEGT. V gave up 6 bases and J gave up 7 bases, with 21 bases separating them. This CDR3 reads CASRGAGTPWLEAFF. CDR3 bases: TGTGCCAGCAGGGGAGCTGGGACACCGTGGCTTGAAGCTTTCTTT.

This clone has more than one count but fewer than ten. The gene calls are TRBV4-1 and TRBJ1-5, with D uncertain. The ends were cut back, 0 bases at V and 7 bases at J, with 10 bases in the middle. The CDR3 extends over 14 amino acids. CDR1 and CDR2 from the germline V gene are MGHRA and YSYEKL. The CDR3 DNA reads TGCGCCAGCAGCCAAGAAGGTCCAGGACAGCCCCAGCATTTT. Its protein product is CASSQEGPGQPQHF.

The sample holds one count of this clone. This chain links TRBV7-9 with TRBJ2-7, with 7 bases lining up with TRBD1. Germline CDR1 and CDR2: SEHNR and FQNEAQ (reference sequence). J was trimmed by 3 bases and V by 5 bases; bases with no gene match: 19. This CDR3 contains 18 residues. CDR3 loop: CASSRKASPGQNNYEQYF. CDR3 bases: TGTGCCAGCAGCCGTAAAGCAAGCCCGGGACAGAATAACTACGAGCAGTACTTC. Based on the CDR3 plus reference TRBV7-9 and TRBJ2-7, the full variable domain is DTGVSQNPRHKITKRGQNVTFRCDPISEHNRLYWYRQTLGQGPEFLTYFQNEAQLEKSRLLSDRFSAERPKGSFSTLEIQRTEQGDSAMYLCASSRKASPGQNNYEQYFGPGTRLTVT.

The V gene is TRBV5-1, the J gene TRBJ2-7; 7 bases match TRBD1. V lost 0 bases, J lost 2 bases, and 5 bases stayed unmatched. CDR1 and CDR2 from the germline V gene are SGHRS and YFSETQ. CDR3 length equals 15 residues. The CDR3 is CASSLGRGRTYEQYF. The CDR3 bases are TGCGCCAGCAGCTTGGGAAGGGGGCGAACCTACGAGCAGTACTTC.

V is TRBV30 and J is TRBJ1-3; TRBD1 agrees at 7 bases. The CDR3 length is 14 residues. CDR1 and CDR2 from the germline V gene are GTSNPN and SVGIG (reference sequence). Losses at the gene ends were 4 bases for V and 5 bases for J; bases not matched to a gene: 8. CDR3 nucleotide sequence: TGTGCCTGGATCACCCCGGGACAGAGAAACACCATATATTTT. It codes for CAWITPGQRNTIYF. Full variable domain (remainder filled in from reference TRBV30 and TRBJ1-3): SQTIHQWPATLVQPVGSPLSLECTVEGTSNPNLYWYRQAAGRGLQLLFYSVGIGQISSEVPQNLSASRPQDRQFILSSKKLLLSDSGFYLCAWITPGQRNTIYFGEGSWLTVV.